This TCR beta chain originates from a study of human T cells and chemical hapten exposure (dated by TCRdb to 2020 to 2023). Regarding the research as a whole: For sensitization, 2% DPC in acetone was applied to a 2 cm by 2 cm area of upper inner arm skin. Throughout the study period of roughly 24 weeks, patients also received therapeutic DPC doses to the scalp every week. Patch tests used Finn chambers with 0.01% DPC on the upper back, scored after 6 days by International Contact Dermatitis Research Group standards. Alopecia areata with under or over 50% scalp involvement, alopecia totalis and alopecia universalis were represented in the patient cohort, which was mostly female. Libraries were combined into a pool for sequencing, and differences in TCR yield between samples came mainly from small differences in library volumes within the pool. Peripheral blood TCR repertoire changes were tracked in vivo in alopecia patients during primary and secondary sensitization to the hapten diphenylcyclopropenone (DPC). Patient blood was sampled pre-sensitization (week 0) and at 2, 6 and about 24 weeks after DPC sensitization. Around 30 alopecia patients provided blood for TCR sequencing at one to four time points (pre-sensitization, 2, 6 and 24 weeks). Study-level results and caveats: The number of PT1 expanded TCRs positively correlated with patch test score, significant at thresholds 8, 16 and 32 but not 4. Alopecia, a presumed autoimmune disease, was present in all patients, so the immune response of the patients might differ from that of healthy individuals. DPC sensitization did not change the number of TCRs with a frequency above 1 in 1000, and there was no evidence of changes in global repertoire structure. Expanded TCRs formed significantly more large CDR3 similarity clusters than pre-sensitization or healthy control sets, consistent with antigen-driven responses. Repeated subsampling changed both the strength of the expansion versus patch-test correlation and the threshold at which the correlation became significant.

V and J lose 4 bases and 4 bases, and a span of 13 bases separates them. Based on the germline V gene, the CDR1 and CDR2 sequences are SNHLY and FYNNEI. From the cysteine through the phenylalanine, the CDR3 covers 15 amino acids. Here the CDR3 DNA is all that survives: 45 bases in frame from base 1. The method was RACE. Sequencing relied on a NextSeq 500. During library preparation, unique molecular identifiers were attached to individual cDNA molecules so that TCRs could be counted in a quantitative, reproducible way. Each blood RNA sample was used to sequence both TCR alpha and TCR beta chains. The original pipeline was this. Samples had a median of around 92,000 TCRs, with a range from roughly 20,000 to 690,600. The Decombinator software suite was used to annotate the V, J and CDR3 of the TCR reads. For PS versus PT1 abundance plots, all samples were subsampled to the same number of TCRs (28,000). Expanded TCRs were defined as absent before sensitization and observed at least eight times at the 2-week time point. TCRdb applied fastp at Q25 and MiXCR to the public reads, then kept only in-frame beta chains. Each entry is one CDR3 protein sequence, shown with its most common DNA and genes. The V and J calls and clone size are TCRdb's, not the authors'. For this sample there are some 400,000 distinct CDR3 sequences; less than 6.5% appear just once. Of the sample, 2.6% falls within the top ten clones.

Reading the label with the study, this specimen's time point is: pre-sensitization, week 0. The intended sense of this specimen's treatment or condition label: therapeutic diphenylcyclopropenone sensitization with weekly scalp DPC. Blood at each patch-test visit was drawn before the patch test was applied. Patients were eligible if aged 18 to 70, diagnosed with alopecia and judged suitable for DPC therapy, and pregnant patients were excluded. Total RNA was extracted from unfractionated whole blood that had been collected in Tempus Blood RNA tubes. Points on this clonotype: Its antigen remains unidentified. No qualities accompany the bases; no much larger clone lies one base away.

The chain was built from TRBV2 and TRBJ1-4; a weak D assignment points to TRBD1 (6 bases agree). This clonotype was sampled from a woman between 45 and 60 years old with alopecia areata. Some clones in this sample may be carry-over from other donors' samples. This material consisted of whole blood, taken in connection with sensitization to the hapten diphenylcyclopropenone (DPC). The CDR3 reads CASSGRPGHNEKLFF. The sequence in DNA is TGTGCCAGCAGTGGTAGGCCGGGACATAATGAAAAACTGTTTTTT.